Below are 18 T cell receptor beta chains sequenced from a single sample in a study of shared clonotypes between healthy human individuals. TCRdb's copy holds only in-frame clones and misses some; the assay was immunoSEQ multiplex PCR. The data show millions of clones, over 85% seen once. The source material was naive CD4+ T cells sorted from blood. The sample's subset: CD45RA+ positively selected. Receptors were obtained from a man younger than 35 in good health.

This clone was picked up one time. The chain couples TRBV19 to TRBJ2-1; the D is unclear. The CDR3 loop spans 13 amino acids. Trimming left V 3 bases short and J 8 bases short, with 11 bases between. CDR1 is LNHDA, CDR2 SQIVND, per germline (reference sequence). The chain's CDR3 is CASSINQLDEQFF. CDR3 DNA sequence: TGTGCCAGTAGTATTAACCAGTTAGATGAGCAGTTCTTC.

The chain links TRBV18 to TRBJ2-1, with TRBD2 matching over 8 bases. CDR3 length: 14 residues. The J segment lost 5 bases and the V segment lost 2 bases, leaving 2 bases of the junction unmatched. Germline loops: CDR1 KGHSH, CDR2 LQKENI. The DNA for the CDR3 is TGTGCCAGCTCACCAACGCGGGGGGACAATGAGCAGTTCTTC. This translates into CASSPTRGDNEQFF. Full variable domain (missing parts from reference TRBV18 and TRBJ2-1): NAGVMQNPRHLVRRRGQEARLRCSPMKGHSHVYWYRQLPEEGLKFMVYLQKENIIDESGMPKERFSAEFPKEGPSILRIQQVVRGDSAAYFCASSPTRGDNEQFFGPGTRLTVL.

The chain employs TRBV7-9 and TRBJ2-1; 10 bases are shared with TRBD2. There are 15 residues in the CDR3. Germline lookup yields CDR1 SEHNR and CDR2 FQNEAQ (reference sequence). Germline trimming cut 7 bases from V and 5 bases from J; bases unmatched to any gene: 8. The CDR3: CASTMRTSGNNEQFF. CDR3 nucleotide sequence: TGTGCCAGCACCATGAGGACTAGCGGAAACAATGAGCAGTTCTTC.

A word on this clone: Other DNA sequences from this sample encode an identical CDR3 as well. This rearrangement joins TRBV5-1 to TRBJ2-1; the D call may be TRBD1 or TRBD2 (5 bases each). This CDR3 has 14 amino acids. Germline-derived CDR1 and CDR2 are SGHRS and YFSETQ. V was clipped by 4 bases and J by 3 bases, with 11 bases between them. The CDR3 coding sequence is TGCGCCAGCAGCCTTGTTGGGGGCTACAATGAGCAGTTCTTC. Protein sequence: CASSLVGGYNEQFF.

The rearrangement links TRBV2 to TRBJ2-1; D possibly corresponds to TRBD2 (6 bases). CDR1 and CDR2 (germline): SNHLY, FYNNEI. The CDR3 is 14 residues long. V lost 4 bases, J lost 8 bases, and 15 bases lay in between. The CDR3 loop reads CASSGGRLKHEQFF. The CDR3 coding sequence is TGTGCCAGCAGTGGGGGGAGGTTGAAACATGAGCAGTTCTTC.

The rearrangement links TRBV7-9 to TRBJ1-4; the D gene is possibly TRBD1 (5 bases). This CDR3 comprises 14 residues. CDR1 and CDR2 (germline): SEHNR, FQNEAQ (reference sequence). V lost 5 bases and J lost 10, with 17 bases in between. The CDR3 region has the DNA TGTGCCAGCAGCCCCTCGGGGGGGGAAGGAAAACTGTTTTTT. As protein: CASSPSGGEGKLFF.

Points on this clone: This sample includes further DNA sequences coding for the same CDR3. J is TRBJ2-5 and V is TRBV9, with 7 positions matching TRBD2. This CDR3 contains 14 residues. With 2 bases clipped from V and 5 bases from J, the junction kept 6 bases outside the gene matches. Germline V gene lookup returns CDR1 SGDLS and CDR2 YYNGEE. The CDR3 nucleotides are TGTGCCAGCAGCGTCTCCCCTAGCGGTGAGACCCAGTACTTC. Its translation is CASSVSPSGETQYF. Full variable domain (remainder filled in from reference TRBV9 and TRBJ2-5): DSGVTQTPKHLITATGQRVTLRCSPRSGDLSVYWYQQSLDQGLQFLIQYYNGEERAKGNILERFSAQQFPDLHSELNLSSLELGDSALYFCASSVSPSGETQYFGPGTRLLVL.

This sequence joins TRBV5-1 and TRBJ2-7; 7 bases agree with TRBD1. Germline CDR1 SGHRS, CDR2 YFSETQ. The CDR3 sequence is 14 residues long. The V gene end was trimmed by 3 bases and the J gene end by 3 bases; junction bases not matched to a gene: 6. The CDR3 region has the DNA TGCGCCAGCAGCTGGGGGACAGACTACTACGAGCAGTACTTC. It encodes CASSWGTDYYEQYF.

CDR3 in amino acids: CASSRQGADEQYF. CDR3 bases: TGTGCCAGCTCACGACAGGGGGCGGACGAGCAGTACTTC. This chain connects TRBV18 to TRBJ2-7; 10 nucleotides match TRBD1. This CDR3 comprises 13 residues. The germline CDR1 and CDR2 sequences are KGHSH and LQKENI. V lost 4 bases and J lost 5; bases outside the gene matches: 2. The full variable domain, its missing parts supplied by reference TRBV18 and TRBJ2-7, is NAGVMQNPRHLVRRRGQEARLRCSPMKGHSHVYWYRQLPEEGLKFMVYLQKENIIDESGMPKERFSAEFPKEGPSILRIQQVVRGDSAAYFCASSRQGADEQYFGPGTRLTVT.

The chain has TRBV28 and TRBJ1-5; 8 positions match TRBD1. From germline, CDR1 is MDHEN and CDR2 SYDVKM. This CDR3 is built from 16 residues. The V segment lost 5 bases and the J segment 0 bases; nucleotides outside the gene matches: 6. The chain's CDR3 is CASSTGTGASNQPQHF. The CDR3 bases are TGTGCCAGCAGTACCGGGACAGGAGCTAGCAATCAGCCCCAGCATTTT.

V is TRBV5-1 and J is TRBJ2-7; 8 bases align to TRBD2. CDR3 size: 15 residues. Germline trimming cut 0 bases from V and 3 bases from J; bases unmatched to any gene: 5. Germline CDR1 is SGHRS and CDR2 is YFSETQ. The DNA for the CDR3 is TGCGCCAGCAGCTTGGAGGGTAGCGGGAACTACGAGCAGTACTTC. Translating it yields CASSLEGSGNYEQYF. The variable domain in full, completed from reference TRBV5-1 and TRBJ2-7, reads KAGVTQTPRYLIKTRGQQVTLSCSPISGHRSVSWYQQTPGQGLQFLFEYFSETQRNKGNFPGRFSGRQFSNSRSEMNVSTLELGDSALYLCASSLEGSGNYEQYFGPGTRLTVT.

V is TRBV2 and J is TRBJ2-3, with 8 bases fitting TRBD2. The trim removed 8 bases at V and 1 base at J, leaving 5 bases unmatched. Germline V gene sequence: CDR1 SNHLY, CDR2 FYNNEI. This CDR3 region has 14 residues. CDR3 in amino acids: CASGKTSGTDTQYF. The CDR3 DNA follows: TGTGCCAGCGGAAAGACTAGCGGCACAGATACGCAGTATTTT.

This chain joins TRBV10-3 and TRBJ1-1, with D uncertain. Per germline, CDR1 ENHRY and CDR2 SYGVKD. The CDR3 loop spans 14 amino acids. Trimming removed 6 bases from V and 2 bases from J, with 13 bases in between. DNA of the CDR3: TGTGCCATCAGAGTGGCCGCAAAAAACACTGAAGCTTTCTTT. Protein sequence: CAIRVAAKNTEAFF.

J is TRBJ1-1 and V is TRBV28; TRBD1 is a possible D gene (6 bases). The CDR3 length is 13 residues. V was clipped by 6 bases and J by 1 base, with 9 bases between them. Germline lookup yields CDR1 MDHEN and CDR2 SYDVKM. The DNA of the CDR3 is TGTGCCAGCAGGGGGGCAACGAACACTGAAGCTTTCTTT. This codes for CASRGATNTEAFF. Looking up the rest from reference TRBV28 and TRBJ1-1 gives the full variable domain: DVKVTQSSRYLVKRTGEKVFLECVQDMDHENMFWYRQDPGLGLRLIYFSYDVKMKEKGDIPEGYSVSREKKERFSLILESASTNQTSMYLCASRGATNTEAFFGQGTRLTVV.

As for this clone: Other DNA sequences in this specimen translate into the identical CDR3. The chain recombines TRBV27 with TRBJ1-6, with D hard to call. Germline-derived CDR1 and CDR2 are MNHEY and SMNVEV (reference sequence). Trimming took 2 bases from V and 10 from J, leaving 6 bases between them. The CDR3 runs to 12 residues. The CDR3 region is CASSLTGSPLHF. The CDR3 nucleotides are TGTGCCAGCAGTTTAACGGGGTCACCCCTCCACTTT.

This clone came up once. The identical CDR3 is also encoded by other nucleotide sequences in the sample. CDR3 loop: CAWSVLRPGGQAYEQYF. The CDR3 DNA follows: TGTGCCTGGAGTGTACTGCGGCCCGGGGGACAGGCCTACGAGCAGTACTTC. The chain recombines TRBV30 with TRBJ2-7, with 8 bases fitting TRBD1. The CDR3 sequence is 17 residues long. The V gene end was trimmed by 0 bases and the J gene end by 2 bases; junction bases not matched to a gene: 12. Germline V CDR1 and CDR2: GTSNPN, SVGIG (reference sequence).

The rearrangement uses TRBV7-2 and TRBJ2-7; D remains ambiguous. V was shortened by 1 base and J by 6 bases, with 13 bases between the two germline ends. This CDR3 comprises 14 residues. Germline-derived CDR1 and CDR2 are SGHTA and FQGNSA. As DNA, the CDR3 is TGTGCCAGCAGCTTAGACACAGCTAAACTCGAGCAGTACTTC. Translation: CASSLDTAKLEQYF.

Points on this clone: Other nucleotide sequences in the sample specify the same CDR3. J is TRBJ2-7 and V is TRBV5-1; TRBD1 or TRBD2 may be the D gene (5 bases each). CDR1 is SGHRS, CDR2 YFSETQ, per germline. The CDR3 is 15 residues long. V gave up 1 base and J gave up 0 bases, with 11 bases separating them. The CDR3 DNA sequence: TGCGCCAGCAGCTTGACTTCAGGGAGCTCCTACGAGCAGTACTTC. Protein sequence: CASSLTSGSSYEQYF.